The clone carrying this T cell receptor beta chain was detected a few times. The target antigen is unknown. This sample was included in a study of identical twins. The V gene's germline CDR1 is SEHNR and CDR2 FQNEAQ (reference sequence). The V end lost 6 bases, the J end lost 4 bases, and 13 bases lay between the germline ends. The CDR3 has 13 amino acids. A universal primer site was created by template switching, with the cDNA bearing unique molecular identifiers. MiXCR was run by TCRdb on the 5' RACE reads, yielding one entry per CDR3 protein. The sample consists of 570,000 or so distinct CDR3 sequences, over 8.5% of them appearing once. Notes on the study in general: Reduced insertions were recorded for abundant cord blood beta clonotypes, with no such pattern in memory repertoires. Conclusions were based on cross-sectional statistical analysis, without following the same donors. Invariant MAIT and iNKT cells may have partly biased zero-insertion analyses.

This same sample was also part of a study on yellow fever vaccine responses in identical twins.

The chain links TRBV7-9 to TRBJ2-7; D is perhaps TRBD1 or TRBD2 (5 bases each). The sequenced sample was PBMCs. The sequence came from a woman younger than 35 in good health. DNA for the CDR3: TGTGCCAGCAGGGCTAGAGGGGAGTACGAGCAGTACTTC. Translating it yields CASRARGEYEQYF.